These T cell receptor beta chains were read from a single sample in a study of blood T cells in healthy people across ages. TCRdb itself ran the 5' RACE reads through MiXCR, one entry per CDR3 protein. The table lists more than 1.4 million distinct CDR3 sequences, about 40% of them singletons. Sequenced material: blood. The receptors originated from a woman under 30 in good health. Each CDR3 is given with its conserved first and last residue. A D gene is named only where the DNA matches it firmly. Rows may omit the clone size; those that give it use once, few, many or a size class.

J,size,D,V,CDR3,DNA
TRBJ1-2,.,.,TRBV6-5,CASSYSLGMSGYTF,TGTGCCAGCAGTTACTCGCTGGGTATGAGTGGCTACACCTTC
TRBJ2-7,few,TRBD2,TRBV28,CASSTNAGGPYEQYF,TGTGCCAGCAGTACTAACGCGGGGGGGCCTTACGAGCAGTACTTC
TRBJ1-1,.,.,TRBV27,CASREVFSNTEAFF,TGTGCCAGCAGGGAGGTCTTTTCGAACACTGAAGCTTTCTTT
TRBJ2-5,.,.,TRBV6-1,CANSEAQETQYF,TGTGCCAACTCAGAGGCCCAAGAGACCCAGTACTTC
TRBJ1-1,.,.,TRBV10-3,CAISEPGVGVNTEAFF,TGTGCCATCAGTGAGCCGGGGGTCGGGGTGAACACTGAAGCTTTCTTT
TRBJ2-1,.,TRBD2,TRBV7-9,CASSLRLAEFF,TGTGCCAGCAGCCTGAGACTAGCAGAGTTCTTC
TRBJ1-1,once,.,TRBV29-1,CSVESGDLITGAFF,TGCAGCGTTGAGAGCGGGGACCTTATTACTGGAGCTTTCTTT
TRBJ2-3,many,TRBD2,TRBV5-1,CASKGGLAGDTQYF,TGCGCCAGCAAGGGTGGACTAGCGGGAGATACGCAGTATTTT
TRBJ1-1,.,.,TRBV12-3/TRBV12-4,CASSPGYPYTEAFF,TGTGCCAGCAGTCCAGGGTACCCCTACACTGAAGCTTTCTTT
TRBJ2-7,.,TRBD2,TRBV7-2,CASSLGGLAVYEQYF,TGTGCCAGCAGCTTAGGGGGTCTAGCGGTATACGAGCAGTACTTC
TRBJ2-7,.,.,TRBV6-5,CASSRRGIYEQYF,TGTGCCAGCAGCCGACGGGGAATCTACGAGCAGTACTTC
TRBJ2-3,few,TRBD1,TRBV15,CATSTPGQSFDTQYF,TGTGCCACCAGCACCCCGGGACAGTCCTTTGATACGCAGTATTTT
TRBJ2-1,.,.,TRBV27,CASSMGFGGAGDSEQFF,TGTGCCAGCAGTATGGGGTTCGGGGGGGCTGGGGACAGTGAGCAGTTCTTC